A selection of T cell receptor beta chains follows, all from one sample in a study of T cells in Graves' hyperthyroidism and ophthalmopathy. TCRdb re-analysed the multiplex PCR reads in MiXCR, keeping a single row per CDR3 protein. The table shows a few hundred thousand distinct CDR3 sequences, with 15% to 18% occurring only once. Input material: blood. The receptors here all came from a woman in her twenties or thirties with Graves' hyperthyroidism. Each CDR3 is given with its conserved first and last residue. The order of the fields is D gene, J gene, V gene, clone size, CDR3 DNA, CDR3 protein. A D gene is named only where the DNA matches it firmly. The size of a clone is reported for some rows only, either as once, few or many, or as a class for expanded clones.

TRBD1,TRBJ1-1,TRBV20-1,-,TGCAGTGCTGCGGGACAGGGGTTCGGCACTGAAGCTTTCTTT,CSAAGQGFGTEAFF
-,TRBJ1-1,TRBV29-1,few,TGCAGCGCCAATGGCCTCAGGGCCAACACTGAAGCTTTCTTT,CSANGLRANTEAFF
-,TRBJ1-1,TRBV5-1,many,TGCGCCAGCAGCTTGGCCGGGGAGAACACTGAAGCTTTCTTT,CASSLAGENTEAFF
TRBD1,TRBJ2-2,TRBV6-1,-,TGTGCCAGCAGAGACCCGGGACAGGGAGGCACCGGGGAGCTGTTTTTT,CASRDPGQGGTGELFF
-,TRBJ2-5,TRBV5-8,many,TGTGCCAGCAGCCTCCGGCGACTGGGGTACCAAGAGACCCAGTACTTC,CASSLRRLGYQETQYF
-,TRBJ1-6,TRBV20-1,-,TGCAGTGCCAAGGCAGACGCAGATAATTCACCCCTCCACTTT,CSAKADADNSPLHF
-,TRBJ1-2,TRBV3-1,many,TGTGCCAGCAGCTTGAAAGCGGGGGCCCGAAACTATGGCTACACCTTC,CASSLKAGARNYGYTF
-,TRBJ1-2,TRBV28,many,TGTGCCAGCACCTCTTCTGGGGCTGGGGACTATGGCTACACCTTC,CASTSSGAGDYGYTF
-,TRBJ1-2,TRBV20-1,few,TGCAGTGCTAGAGTGGGGGCGCTGGACTATGGCTACACCTTC,CSARVGALDYGYTF
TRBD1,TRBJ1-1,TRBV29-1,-,TGCAGCGTCGGACAGGGCGCAGGGTATGAGACTGAAGCTTTCTTT,CSVGQGAGYETEAFF
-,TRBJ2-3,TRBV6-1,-,TGTGCCAGCTCTGAACACGAGGACACAGATACGCAGTATTTT,CASSEHEDTDTQYF
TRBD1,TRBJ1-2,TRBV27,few,TGTGCCAGCAGACGGACAGGGGGGGCTAACTATGGCTACACCTTC,CASRRTGGANYGYTF
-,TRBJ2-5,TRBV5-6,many,TGTGCCAGCAGCTTGTGGGCGACGCAAGAGACCCAGTACTTC,CASSLWATQETQYF
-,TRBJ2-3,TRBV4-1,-,TGCGCCAGCAGCCCGGGAGTTACTAGCACAGATACGCAGTATTTT,CASSPGVTSTDTQYF
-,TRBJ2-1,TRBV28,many,TGTGCCAGCAGTTTGAGAGGGGCGGGATACAATGAGCAGTTCTTC,CASSLRGAGYNEQFF
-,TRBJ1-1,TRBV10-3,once,TGTGCCATCAGTGAGTCAAAAGGGTTGGCGATGAACACTGAAGCTTTCTTT,CAISESKGLAMNTEAFF
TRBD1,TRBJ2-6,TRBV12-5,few,TGTGCTAGTGGTTTGCCGACCGGGACAGGGGGATCTGGGGCCAACGTCCTGACTTTC,CASGLPTGTGGSGANVLTF
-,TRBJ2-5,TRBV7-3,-,TGTGCCAGCAGCCTCCGGGACGAAGAGACCCAGTACTTC,CASSLRDEETQYF
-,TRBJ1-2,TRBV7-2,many,TGTGCCAGCAGCCGACCGGGACCTGAGAGCTATGGCTACACCTTC,CASSRPGPESYGYTF
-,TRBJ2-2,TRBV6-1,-,TGTGCCAGCCTAAGCCCCCGGGCTATGAACACCGGGGAGCTGTTTTTT,CASLSPRAMNTGELFF
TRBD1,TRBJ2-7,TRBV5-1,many,TGCGCCAGCAGCGAGGGACAGGGCCACGAGCAGTACTTC,CASSEGQGHEQYF
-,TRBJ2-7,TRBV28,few,TGTGCCAGCAGTTTAGCAGGAACCTCCTGCGAGCAGTACTTC,CASSLAGTSCEQYF
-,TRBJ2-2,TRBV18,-,TGTGCCAGCTCACCATGGGACATAAGCTTGAACACCGGGGAGCTGTTTTTT,CASSPWDISLNTGELFF
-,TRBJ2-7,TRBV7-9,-,TGTGCCAGCAGCTCGTCGTACCCATACGAGCAGTACTTC,CASSSSYPYEQYF
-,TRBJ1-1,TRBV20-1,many,TGCAGTGCTAGAGATGATCGGCAGGGCATCTACATGAACACTGAAGCTTTCTTT,CSARDDRQGIYMNTEAFF